This is a list of T cell receptor beta chains from one sample in a study of blood T cell repertoires in COVID-19. The repertoire was sequenced with immunoSEQ multiplex PCR; TCRdb's copy has only in-frame clones and lacks some. The sample consists of more than 200,000 clones, 86% of them appearing once. Sequenced material: PBMCs or T cells enriched from blood (not recorded which). These receptors came from a man in his forties or fifties who had recovered from COVID-19. Each CDR3 is given with its conserved first and last residue. The order of the fields is CDR3 DNA, CDR3 protein, V gene, D gene, J gene, CDR3 length, clone size. A D gene is named only where the DNA matches it firmly. Only part of the rows carry a size: once, few, many, or a class if the clone is expanded.

TGTGCCAGCAGCTTGGGACAGGGGTATCGTTCACCCCTCCACTTT CASSLGQGYRSPLHF TRBV7-2 TRBD1 TRBJ1-6 15 NA
TGTGCCAGCAGCTGGGGACAGGGGTATGGCTACACCTTC CASSWGQGYGYTF TRBV5-5 TRBD1 TRBJ1-2 13 NA
TGTGCCAGCGGTCGCGGGGGGACGCAAGAGACCCAGTACTTC CASGRGGTQETQYF TRBV5-4 TRBD2 TRBJ2-5 14 NA
TGTGCCAGTAGTATTACAGATAATCAGCCCCAGCATTTT CASSITDNQPQHF TRBV19 NA TRBJ1-5 13 NA
TGTGCCAGCAGTTTCTCAGGGACAGGGCTGAGGGAGCAGTACTTC CASSFSGTGLREQYF TRBV6-5 TRBD1 TRBJ2-7 15 NA
TGCGCCAGCAGCCAAGAGCGGACTAGCGGTAATGAGCAGTTCTTC CASSQERTSGNEQFF TRBV4-1 TRBD2 TRBJ2-1 15 NA
TGTGCCACCAGCAGGGAACAGGTCCGGGAGACCCAGTACTTC CATSREQVRETQYF TRBV15 NA TRBJ2-5 14 NA
TGTGCCAGCAGCCACTACTACGAAAAGCAGTTCTTC CASSHYYEKQFF TRBV4-2 NA TRBJ2-1 12 NA
TGCAGCGCCCCCCCCGGGACAGCTACGAATGAAGCTTTCTTT CSAPPGTATNEAFF TRBV29-1 TRBD1 TRBJ1-1 14 NA
TGCGCCAGCAGGAAGACATACCGGGACAGCGGAAACACCATATATTTT CASRKTYRDSGNTIYF TRBV4-1 TRBD1 TRBJ1-3 16 once
TGTGCCAGCTCCGCGGCCCTACGGCACTCCAATGAGCAGTTCTTC CASSAALRHSNEQFF TRBV11-3 NA TRBJ2-1 15 NA
TGTGCCCCCAGGCTGGGCAATGAAAAACTGTTTTTT CAPRLGNEKLFF TRBV12-3/TRBV12-4 NA TRBJ1-4 12 NA
TGTGCCAGCAGCTCAGCGGGGGGGACAGGAGAGACCCAGTACTTC CASSSAGGTGETQYF TRBV5-4 TRBD2 TRBJ2-5 15 NA
TGCGCCAGCAGCTTGGGCGCGGGGCGGCAAGAGACCCAGTACTTC CASSLGAGRQETQYF TRBV5-1 NA TRBJ2-5 15 once